Shown below are 2 T cell receptor beta chains from a single sample sequenced in a study of T-cell reconstitution after alpha-beta-depleted transplantation in children. Preparation of the TCRbeta library involved a method that used unique molecular identifiers. MiXCR, applied by TCRdb to the PCR reads, yields one record per CDR3 protein. The sample holds about 410,000 distinct CDR3 sequences, about 20% seen once. The sample consisted of PBMCs from the stem cell graft donor, taken from the stem cell graft. These receptors came from a human donor who donated a stem cell graft to a child with acute myeloid leukemia.

The rearrangement joins TRBV27 to TRBJ2-1; weak D call: TRBD2 (6 bases). CDR1 MNHEY and CDR2 SMNVEV come from the germline V gene (reference sequence). V lost 3 bases and J lost 4, with 13 bases in between. CDR3 length: 15 residues. The CDR3 here is CASSFRAGFYNEQFF. CDR3 in DNA: TGTGCCAGCAGTTTCCGGGCGGGATTTTACAATGAGCAGTTCTTC.

This clonotype has at least ten counts. The rearrangement uses TRBV20-1 and TRBJ1-6, with 10 bases that match TRBD1. Germline lookup yields CDR1 DFQATT and CDR2 SNEGSKA (reference sequence). CDR3 length: 15 amino acids. V lost 3 bases and J lost 8; bases outside the gene matches: 7. CDR3 protein: CSARVTGTGDSPLHF. CDR3 coding DNA: TGCAGTGCTAGGGTAACCGGGACAGGGGATTCACCCCTCCACTTT.